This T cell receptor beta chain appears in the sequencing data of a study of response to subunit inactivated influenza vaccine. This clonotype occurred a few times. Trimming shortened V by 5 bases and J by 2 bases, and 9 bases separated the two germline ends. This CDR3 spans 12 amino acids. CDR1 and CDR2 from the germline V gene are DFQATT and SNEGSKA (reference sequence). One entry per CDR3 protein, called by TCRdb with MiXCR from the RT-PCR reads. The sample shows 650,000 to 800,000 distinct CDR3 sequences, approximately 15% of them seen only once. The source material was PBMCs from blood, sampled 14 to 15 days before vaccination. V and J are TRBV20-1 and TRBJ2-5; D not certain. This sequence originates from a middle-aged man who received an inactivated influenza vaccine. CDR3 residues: CSARKIQETQYF. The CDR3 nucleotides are TGCAGTGCTCGAAAGATACAAGAGACCCAGTACTTC.